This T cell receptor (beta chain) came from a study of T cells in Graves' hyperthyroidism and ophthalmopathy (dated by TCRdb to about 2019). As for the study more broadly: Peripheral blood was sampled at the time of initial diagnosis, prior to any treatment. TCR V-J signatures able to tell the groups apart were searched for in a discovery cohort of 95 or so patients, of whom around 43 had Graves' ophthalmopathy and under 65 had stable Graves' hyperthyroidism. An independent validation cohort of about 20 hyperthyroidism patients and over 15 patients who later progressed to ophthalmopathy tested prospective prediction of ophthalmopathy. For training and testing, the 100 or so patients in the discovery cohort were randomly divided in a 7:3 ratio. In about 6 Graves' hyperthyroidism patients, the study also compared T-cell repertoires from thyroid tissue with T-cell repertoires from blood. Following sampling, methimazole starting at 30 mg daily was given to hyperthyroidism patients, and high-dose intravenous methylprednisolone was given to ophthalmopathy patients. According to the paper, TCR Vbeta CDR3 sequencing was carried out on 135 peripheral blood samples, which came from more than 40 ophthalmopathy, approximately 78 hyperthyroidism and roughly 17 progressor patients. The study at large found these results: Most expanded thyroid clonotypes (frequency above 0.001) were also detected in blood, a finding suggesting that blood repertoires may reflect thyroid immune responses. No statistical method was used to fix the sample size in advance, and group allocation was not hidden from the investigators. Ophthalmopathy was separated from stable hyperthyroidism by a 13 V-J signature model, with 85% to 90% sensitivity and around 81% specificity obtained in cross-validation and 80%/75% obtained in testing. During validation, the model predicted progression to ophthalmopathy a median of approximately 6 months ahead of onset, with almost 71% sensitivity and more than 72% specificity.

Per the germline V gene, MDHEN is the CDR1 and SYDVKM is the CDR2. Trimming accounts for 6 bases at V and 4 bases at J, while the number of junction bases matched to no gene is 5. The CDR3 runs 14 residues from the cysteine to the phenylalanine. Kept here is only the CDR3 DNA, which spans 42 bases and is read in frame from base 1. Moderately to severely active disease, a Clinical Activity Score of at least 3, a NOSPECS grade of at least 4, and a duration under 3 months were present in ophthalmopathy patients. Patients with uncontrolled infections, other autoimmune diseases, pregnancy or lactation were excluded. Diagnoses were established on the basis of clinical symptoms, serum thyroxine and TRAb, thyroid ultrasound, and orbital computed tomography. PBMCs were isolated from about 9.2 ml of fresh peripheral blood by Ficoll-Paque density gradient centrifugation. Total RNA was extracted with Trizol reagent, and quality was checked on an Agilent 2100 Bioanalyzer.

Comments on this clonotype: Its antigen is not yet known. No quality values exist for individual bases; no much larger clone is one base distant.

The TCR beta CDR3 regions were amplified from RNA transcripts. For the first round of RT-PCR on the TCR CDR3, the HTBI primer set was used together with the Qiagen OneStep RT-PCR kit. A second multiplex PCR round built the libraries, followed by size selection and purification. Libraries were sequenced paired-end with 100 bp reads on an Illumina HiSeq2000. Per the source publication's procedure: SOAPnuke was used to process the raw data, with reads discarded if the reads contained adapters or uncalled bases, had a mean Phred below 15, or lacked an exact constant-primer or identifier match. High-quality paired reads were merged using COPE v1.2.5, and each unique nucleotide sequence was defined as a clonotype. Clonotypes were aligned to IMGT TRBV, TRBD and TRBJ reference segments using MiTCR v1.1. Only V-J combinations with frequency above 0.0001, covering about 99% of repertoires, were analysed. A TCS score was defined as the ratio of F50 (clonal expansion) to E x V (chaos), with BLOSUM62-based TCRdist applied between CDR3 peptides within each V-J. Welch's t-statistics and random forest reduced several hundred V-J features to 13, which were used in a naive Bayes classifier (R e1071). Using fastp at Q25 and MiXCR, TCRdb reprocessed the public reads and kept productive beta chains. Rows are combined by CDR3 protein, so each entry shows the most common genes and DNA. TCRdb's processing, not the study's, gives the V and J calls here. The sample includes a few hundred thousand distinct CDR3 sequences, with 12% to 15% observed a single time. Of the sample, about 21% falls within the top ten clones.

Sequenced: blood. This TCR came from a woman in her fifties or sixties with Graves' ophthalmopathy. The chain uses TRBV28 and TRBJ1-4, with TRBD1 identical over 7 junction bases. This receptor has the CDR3 CASSPGGNNEKLFF. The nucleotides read TGTGCCAGCAGCCCAGGGGGAAATAATGAAAAACTGTTTTTT.